One sample yielded the 5 T cell receptor beta chains listed below, sequenced in a study of blood T cell repertoires in COVID-19. Some clones are missing from TCRdb's copy, which holds only in-frame ones; the method was immunoSEQ multiplex PCR. This sample yields 75,000 to 90,000 clones, of which around four fifths are seen a single time; approximately 20% belongs to the top ten. Specimen: peripheral blood. All receptors derive from a man aged 80 or over with active or convalescent COVID-19.

V is TRBV6-1 and J is TRBJ1-4; 8 bases agree with TRBD1. This CDR3 has 16 residues. The germline V gene has CDR1 MNHNS and CDR2 SASEGT. The V gene end was trimmed by 4 bases and the J gene end by 7 bases; junction bases not matched to a gene: 11. CDR3 sequence (DNA): TGTGCCAGCAGTGGGCAGGACAGGGTCCGAGGTGAAAAACTGTTTTTT. Its translation: CASSGQDRVRGEKLFF.

The rearrangement uses TRBV6-6 and TRBJ2-3, with 11 bases matching TRBD2. Germline-derived CDR1 and CDR2 are MNHNY and SVGAGI (reference sequence). V lost 10 bases and J lost 2; bases outside the gene matches: 5. This CDR3 has 14 residues. CDR3 sequence reads: CATRLAGSTDTQYF. The CDR3 DNA reads TGTGCCACCCGACTAGCGGGGTCCACAGATACGCAGTATTTT.

The rearrangement uses TRBV23-1 and TRBJ2-2; 8 bases are shared with TRBD1. TRBV23-1 falls under the ORF class, with uncertain function. Trimming removed 6 bases from V and 5 bases from J; junction bases left unmatched: 11. The CDR3 extends over 16 amino acids. The CDR3 DNA reads as TGCGCCAGCAGACCGGACAGGGAAAGGGAAACCGGGGAGCTGTTTTTT. The encoded protein is CASRPDRERETGELFF.

The chain has TRBV7-9 and TRBJ1-2; no reliable D call. CDR1 is SEHNR and CDR2 is FQNEAQ in the germline V gene (reference sequence). The V end was cut by 5 bases, the J end by 2 bases, with 15 bases between. This CDR3 is 15 amino acids long. The CDR3 DNA follows: TGTGCCAGCAGCGCGTTACCGACAAAAAACTATGGCTACACCTTC. This encodes CASSALPTKNYGYTF.

This clone was seen only once. The rearrangement uses TRBV15 and TRBJ2-7, with 11 positions matching TRBD1. The ends lost 4 bases at V and 2 bases at J; junction bases unmatched: 1. From germline, CDR1 is LNHNV and CDR2 YYDKDF (reference sequence). The CDR3 spans 14 residues. DNA for the CDR3: TGTGCCACCAGCACGGACAGGGGGCCCTACGAGCAGTACGTC. It specifies CATSTDRGPYEQYV.